The next 10 T cell receptor beta chains were all read from a single sample in a study of radiotherapy plus CTLA-4 blockade in lung cancer. Assay used: immunoSEQ multiplex PCR; TCRdb lists only in-frame clones, some missing. The sample has approximately 49,000 clones, around 84% seen once. The sequencing used peripheral blood, collected from a patient treated with radiotherapy plus ipilimumab. These receptors were obtained from a human donor with non-small cell lung cancer whose response to radiotherapy plus ipilimumab could not be evaluated.

The chain carries TRBV7-9 and TRBJ2-5; 16 bases fit TRBD2. The germline V gene has CDR1 SEHNR and CDR2 FQNEAQ (reference sequence). This CDR3 is 16 amino acids long. The V segment lost 5 bases and the J segment 5 bases; nucleotides outside the gene matches: 5. CDR3 nucleotides: TGTGCCAGCAGCGGGACTAGCGGGAGGGTTTGGGAGACCCAGTACTTC. It is translated as CASSGTSGRVWETQYF.

The genes are TRBV6-4 and TRBJ2-7, with a weak D call TRBD2 (5 bases). From germline, CDR1 is MRHNA and CDR2 SNTAGT. The ends were cut back, 0 bases at V and 7 bases at J, with 10 bases in the middle. The length of the CDR3 is 13 residues. CDR3 coding DNA: TGTGCCAGCAGTGACTCGGACTCCGGGGAGCAGTACTTC. It specifies CASSDSDSGEQYF.

This chain joins TRBV5-5 and TRBJ1-3, with 8 positions matching TRBD1. Unmatched junction bases numbered 6, after V lost 4 bases and J lost 0 bases. This CDR3 is built from 16 residues. Germline CDR1 reads SGHKS; CDR2 reads YYEKEE (reference sequence). Written as DNA, the CDR3 is TGTGCCAGCAGCCCACCGACAGGGGTCTCTGGAAACACCATATATTTT. Its protein is CASSPPTGVSGNTIYF. Drawing the rest from reference TRBV5-5 and TRBJ1-3, the complete variable domain is DAGVTQSPTHLIKTRGQQVTLRCSPISGHKSVSWYQQVLGQGPQFIFQYYEKEERGRGNFPDRFSARQFPNYSSELNVNALLLGDSALYLCASSPPTGVSGNTIYFGEGSWLTVV.

The CDR3 nucleotides are TGTGCCAGCAGCTTAGGCCAGCAAGAGACCCAGTACTTC. This sequence encodes CASSLGQQETQYF. This rearrangement joins TRBV11-3 to TRBJ2-5; D unclear. V shed 1 base and J shed 2 bases, with 5 bases lying between them. The germline V gene has CDR1 SGHNT and CDR2 YENEEA. The CDR3 runs 13 residues.

The V and J genes are TRBV11-2 and TRBJ2-5; D possibly corresponds to TRBD1 (6 bases). The CDR3 consists of 11 residues. Trimming took off 8 bases at V and 5 bases at J, with 9 bases between the two ends. Germline-derived CDR1 and CDR2 are SGHAT and FQNNGV. The CDR3, as DNA: TGTGCCAGCGGACAGTCCGAGACCCAGTACTTC. Amino acids: CASGQSETQYF.

CDR3 sequence: CASSFTSGRAREQFF. CDR3 nucleotide sequence: TGTGCCAGCAGTTTCACTAGCGGGAGGGCCAGGGAGCAGTTCTTC. The genes are TRBV6-5 and TRBJ2-1; TRBD2 agrees at 13 bases. CDR1 is MNHEY, CDR2 SVGAGI, per germline. The V gene end was trimmed by 4 bases and the J gene end by 10 bases; junction bases not matched to a gene: 7. This CDR3 region has 15 residues.

There are a few counts of this clone. The rearrangement uses TRBV27 and TRBJ2-3; the match to TRBD2 covers 9 bases. CDR1 is MNHEY, CDR2 SMNVEV, per germline (reference sequence). V shed 2 bases and J 3 bases; nucleotides not matched to a gene: 3. The CDR3 is made up of 15 amino acids. The CDR3 coding sequence is TGTGCCAGCAGTTTAGCGGGAGGGGGGACAGATACGCAGTATTTT. This translates into CASSLAGGGTDTQYF.

This rearrangement joins TRBV15 to TRBJ2-3, with D hard to call. Germline V gene data show CDR1 as LNHNV and CDR2 as YYDKDF (reference sequence). This CDR3 comprises 14 residues. The V end was cut by 5 bases, the J end by 3 bases, with 12 bases between. CDR3 nucleotide sequence: TGTGCCACCAGCCCCCGACTTGTTACAGATACGCAGTATTTT. As protein: CATSPRLVTDTQYF. Together with reference TRBV15 and TRBJ2-3, the CDR3 gives the full variable domain: DAMVIQNPRYQVTQFGKPVTLSCSQTLNHNVMYWYQQKSSQAPKLLFHYYDKDFNNEADTPDNFQSRRPNTSFCFLDIRSPGLGDTAMYLCATSPRLVTDTQYFGPGTRLTVL.

This clone was observed a single time. The J gene is TRBJ1-5, the V gene TRBV27; 7 positions agree with TRBD1. V was clipped by 4 bases and J by 6 bases; unmatched bases: 3. CDR1 and CDR2 (germline): MNHEY, SMNVEV (reference sequence). The CDR3 extends over 13 amino acids. CDR3 sequence (DNA): TGTGCCAGCAGTTGGACAGGTACTCAGCCCCAGCATTTT. Its protein product is CASSWTGTQPQHF.

This clone was detected only once. The CDR3 protein is CASSYGRGYEQYF. As DNA, the CDR3 is TGTGCCAGCAGTTACGGCAGGGGTTACGAGCAGTACTTC. The chain couples TRBV6-5 to TRBJ2-5; D might be TRBD1 (6 bases). The end of the DNA fits TRBJ2-7 better, so the J call may be wrong. The CDR3 is made up of 13 amino acids. Per the germline V gene, CDR1 is MNHEY and CDR2 is SVGAGI.